This TCR beta chain is from a study of OX40 agonist ivuxolimab in advanced cancers. Using immunoSEQ multiplex PCR, the repertoire was profiled, and TCRdb retains in-frame clones only, with some absent. The sample has tens of thousands of clones, about four fifths seen once; the top ten hold less than 15%. Deletions cut 5 bases from V and 3 bases from J, with 14 bases between. CDR1 and CDR2 (germline): PRHDT, FYEKMQ (reference sequence). CDR3 length: 15 residues. This specimen consisted of CD4+ or CD8+ T cells sorted from blood, obtained in a trial of the OX40 agonist ivuxolimab. The receptor comes from an adult with an advanced solid tumor such as melanoma, head and neck, liver or kidney cancer. This chain joins TRBV13 and TRBJ1-3, with D perhaps matching TRBD1 (5 bases). The CDR3 protein is CASSLEGTVGNTIYF. The CDR3 region has the DNA TGTGCCAGCAGCCTCGAGGGGACGGTTGGAAACACCATATATTTT.